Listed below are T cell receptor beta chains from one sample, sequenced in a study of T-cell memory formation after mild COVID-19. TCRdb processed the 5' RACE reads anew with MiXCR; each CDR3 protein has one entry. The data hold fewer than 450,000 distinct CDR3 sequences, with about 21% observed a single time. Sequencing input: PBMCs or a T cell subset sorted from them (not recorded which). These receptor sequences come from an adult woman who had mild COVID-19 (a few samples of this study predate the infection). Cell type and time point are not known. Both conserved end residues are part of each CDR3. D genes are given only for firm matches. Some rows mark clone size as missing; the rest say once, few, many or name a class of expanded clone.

CDR3: CSAVSGGAGNEQFF
DNA: TGCAGTGCTGTTAGCGGGGGGGCCGGCAATGAGCAGTTCTTC
V: TRBV20-1
D: TRBD2
size: few
length: 14
J: TRBJ2-1

CDR3: CASSQDLAGSYNEQFF
DNA: TGTGCCAGCAGCCAAGATCTAGCGGGCTCCTACAATGAGCAGTTCTTC
V: TRBV4-2
D: TRBD2
size: many
length: 16
J: TRBJ2-1

CDR3: CASKGTSRNTIYF
DNA: TGTGCCAGCAAAGGAACGAGTCGAAACACCATATATTTT
V: TRBV25-1
D: NA
size: NA
length: 13
J: TRBJ1-3

CDR3: CASSLGGRGADTQYF
DNA: TGCGCCAGCAGCTTAGGCGGCCGAGGGGCAGATACGCAGTATTTT
V: TRBV5-1
D: NA
size: few
length: 15
J: TRBJ2-3

CDR3: CATSDTGLAGANTGELFF
DNA: TGTGCCACCAGTGACACAGGACTAGCGGGAGCGAACACCGGGGAGCTGTTTTTT
V: TRBV24-1
D: TRBD2
size: NA
length: 18
J: TRBJ2-2

CDR3: CASSLSSGHQETQYF
DNA: TGTGCCAGCAGCTTGTCTTCGGGGCACCAAGAGACCCAGTACTTC
V: TRBV5-4
D: NA
size: once
length: 15
J: TRBJ2-5

CDR3: CAWSVVLGEEQYF
DNA: TGTGCCTGGAGTGTAGTATTAGGGGAAGAGCAGTACTTC
V: TRBV30
D: NA
size: NA
length: 13
J: TRBJ2-7

CDR3: CASSLESGRQPQHF
DNA: TGTGCCAGCAGTTTGGAGTCGGGTCGTCAGCCCCAGCATTTT
V: TRBV12-3/TRBV12-4
D: NA
size: NA
length: 14
J: TRBJ1-5

CDR3: CASSSGTRILDEQFF
DNA: TGTGCCAGCAGCTCCGGGACTAGAATTTTGGATGAGCAGTTCTTC
V: TRBV27
D: TRBD2
size: few
length: 15
J: TRBJ2-1

CDR3: CSARDLGLSYEQYF
DNA: TGCAGTGCTAGAGATCTGGGACTCTCCTACGAGCAGTACTTC
V: TRBV20-1
D: NA
size: NA
length: 14
J: TRBJ2-7

CDR3: CASSESSGANVLTF
DNA: TGTGCCAGCAGCGAGAGCTCTGGGGCCAACGTCCTGACTTTC
V: TRBV6-2/TRBV6-3
D: NA
size: NA
length: 14
J: TRBJ2-6

CDR3: CASSSSLGYGYTF
DNA: TGTGCCAGCAGCTCCTCACTGGGCTATGGCTACACCTTC
V: TRBV7-2
D: NA
size: NA
length: 13
J: TRBJ1-2

CDR3: CASSLARVQETQYF
DNA: TGTGCCAGCAGCTTAGCTCGGGTACAAGAGACCCAGTACTTC
V: TRBV7-6
D: NA
size: NA
length: 14
J: TRBJ2-5

CDR3: CASSESSGHNEQFF
DNA: TGTGCCAGCAGCGAGTCTAGCGGCCACAATGAGCAGTTCTTC
V: TRBV9
D: TRBD2
size: few
length: 14
J: TRBJ2-1

CDR3: CASSLALGNNEQFF
DNA: TGTGCCAGCAGCTTAGCACTAGGCAACAATGAGCAGTTCTTC
V: TRBV7-6
D: NA
size: NA
length: 14
J: TRBJ2-1

CDR3: CASSVGGARSETQYF
DNA: TGTGCCAGCAGCGTAGGAGGGGCGAGGTCGGAGACCCAGTACTTC
V: TRBV9
D: NA
size: few
length: 15
J: TRBJ2-5

CDR3: CASSAGSPYNEQFF
DNA: TGTGCCAGCAGCGCGGGATCCCCCTACAATGAGCAGTTCTTC
V: TRBV9
D: NA
size: NA
length: 14
J: TRBJ2-1

CDR3: CASKGEGYGYTF
DNA: TGTGCCAGCAAGGGCGAGGGCTATGGCTACACCTTC
V: TRBV6-5
D: NA
size: NA
length: 12
J: TRBJ1-2

CDR3: CASSSRTGSYEQYF
DNA: TGTGCCAGCAGTTCCAGGACTGGATCCTACGAGCAGTACTTC
V: TRBV12-3/TRBV12-4
D: NA
size: NA
length: 14
J: TRBJ2-7

CDR3: CASNFVGAGPYNEQFF
DNA: TGTGCCAGCAACTTCGTGGGGGCAGGGCCCTACAATGAGCAGTTCTTC
V: TRBV27
D: NA
size: NA
length: 16
J: TRBJ2-1

CDR3: CASSLARVRDTEAFF
DNA: TGTGCCAGCTCACTAGCCAGGGTTCGGGACACTGAAGCTTTCTTT
V: TRBV18
D: NA
size: many
length: 15
J: TRBJ1-1

CDR3: CASSSRGDEQFF
DNA: TGCGCCAGCAGCTCCAGGGGGGATGAGCAGTTCTTC
V: TRBV5-1
D: NA
size: NA
length: 12
J: TRBJ2-1

CDR3: CASSAHGGGADTQYF
DNA: TGTGCCAGCAGCGCCCACGGCGGGGGGGCAGATACGCAGTATTTT
V: TRBV9
D: TRBD2
size: few
length: 15
J: TRBJ2-3

CDR3: CASRHQGAEYNEQFF
DNA: TGTGCCAGCAGACATCAGGGGGCGGAATACAATGAGCAGTTCTTC
V: TRBV12-3/TRBV12-4
D: TRBD1
size: few
length: 15
J: TRBJ2-1

CDR3: CASSLLFNSPLHF
DNA: TGTGCCAGCAGTTTACTGTTTAATTCACCCCTCCACTTT
V: TRBV12-3/TRBV12-4
D: NA
size: once
length: 13
J: TRBJ1-6

CDR3: CASSPPLRETQYF
DNA: TGTGCCAGCTCACCCCCCCTGCGGGAGACCCAGTACTTC
V: TRBV18
D: NA
size: NA
length: 13
J: TRBJ2-5

CDR3: CASSRTGYNEQFF
DNA: TGTGCCAGCAGCCGAACGGGGTACAATGAGCAGTTCTTC
V: TRBV6-2/TRBV6-3
D: NA
size: many
length: 13
J: TRBJ2-1

CDR3: CASSPWTGSYAEEQYF
DNA: TGTGCCAGCAGTCCTTGGACAGGGTCCTACGCAGAGGAGCAGTACTTC
V: TRBV6-5
D: TRBD1
size: NA
length: 16
J: TRBJ2-7

CDR3: CASSSIQGPHTEAFF
DNA: TGTGCCAGCAGTAGCATACAGGGGCCCCACACTGAAGCTTTCTTT
V: TRBV6-5
D: TRBD1
size: few
length: 15
J: TRBJ1-1

CDR3: CATRGRGTEAFF
DNA: TGTGCCACCAGGGGCAGAGGCACTGAAGCTTTCTTT
V: TRBV24-1
D: NA
size: NA
length: 12
J: TRBJ1-1

CDR3: CASSLGGTINQPQHF
DNA: TGTGCCAGCAGCTTGGGTGGGACGATTAATCAGCCCCAGCATTTT
V: TRBV5-6
D: NA
size: many
length: 15
J: TRBJ1-5

CDR3: CASSPGGWSNQPQHF
DNA: TGTGCCAGCAGCCCGGGAGGTTGGAGCAATCAGCCCCAGCATTTT
V: TRBV5-6
D: NA
size: few
length: 15
J: TRBJ1-5

CDR3: CASLDRGGPYEQYF
DNA: TGTGCCAGCCTGGACAGGGGAGGTCCCTACGAGCAGTACTTC
V: TRBV2
D: TRBD1
size: NA
length: 14
J: TRBJ2-7

CDR3: CASSTRTPEQGDEQFF
DNA: TGTGCCAGCAGCACTAGGACACCGGAGCAGGGAGATGAGCAGTTCTTC
V: TRBV11-2
D: NA
size: once
length: 16
J: TRBJ2-1

CDR3: CASRRDRSSGNTIYF
DNA: TGTGCCAGCAGGAGGGACCGGAGCTCTGGAAACACCATATATTTT
V: TRBV2
D: NA
size: few
length: 15
J: TRBJ1-3

CDR3: CASSLGGFNTEAFF
DNA: TGTGCCAGCAGTTTGGGGGGGTTCAACACTGAAGCTTTCTTT
V: TRBV12-3/TRBV12-4
D: NA
size: many
length: 14
J: TRBJ1-1

CDR3: CSVETPTNEKLFF
DNA: TGCAGCGTTGAGACACCAACTAATGAAAAACTGTTTTTT
V: TRBV29-1
D: NA
size: NA
length: 13
J: TRBJ1-4

CDR3: CASSLVRSGETQYF
DNA: TGTGCCAGCAGCTTAGTGCGATCGGGAGAGACCCAGTACTTC
V: TRBV7-9
D: NA
size: NA
length: 14
J: TRBJ2-5

CDR3: CASRLGTKGYYTF
DNA: TGTGCCAGCAGGTTAGGGACCAAGGGATACTACACCTTC
V: TRBV7-2
D: NA
size: NA
length: 13
J: TRBJ1-2

CDR3: CASSTHSVSLNTEAFF
DNA: TGTGCCAGCAGCACCCACAGCGTCAGCTTGAACACTGAAGCTTTCTTT
V: TRBV7-9
D: NA
size: NA
length: 16
J: TRBJ1-1

CDR3: CASSLSPGVGAFF
DNA: TGTGCCAGCAGCTTAAGTCCAGGGGTCGGCGCTTTCTTT
V: TRBV7-3
D: NA
size: few
length: 13
J: TRBJ1-1

CDR3: CATSTGGWVGPDTQYF
DNA: TGTGCCACCAGCACCGGAGGGTGGGTGGGGCCAGATACGCAGTATTTT
V: TRBV15
D: NA
size: few
length: 16
J: TRBJ2-3

CDR3: CASSYSGQGQTNEKLFF
DNA: TGTGCCAGCAGTTACTCCGGACAGGGCCAAACTAATGAAAAACTGTTTTTT
V: TRBV6-5
D: TRBD1
size: few
length: 17
J: TRBJ1-4

CDR3: CASSQGSSGVQETQYF
DNA: TGCGCCAGCAGCCAAGGGTCTAGCGGAGTACAAGAGACCCAGTACTTC
V: TRBV4-1
D: TRBD2
size: NA
length: 16
J: TRBJ2-5

CDR3: CSARERLAVYNEQFF
DNA: TGCAGTGCTAGAGAAAGACTAGCGGTTTACAATGAGCAGTTCTTC
V: TRBV20-1
D: TRBD2
size: NA
length: 15
J: TRBJ2-1

CDR3: CASGLGAGPYEQYF
DNA: TGTGCCAGCGGGTTGGGAGCGGGACCCTACGAGCAGTACTTC
V: TRBV12-3/TRBV12-4
D: TRBD2
size: few
length: 14
J: TRBJ2-7